This TCR beta chain was found in a study of blood T cell repertoires in COVID-19 (dated by TCRdb to the early 2020s). Looking at the study overall: The collaborator samples originated in the United States, Italy and Spain and spanned the acute and convalescent phases of COVID-19. Where available, HLA class I and class II types were obtained from metadata supplied by the sample provider rather than from assay-based typing. Deeply sampled blood TCRbeta repertoires from subjects exposed to, actively infected with, or recovered from COVID-19 were included in the dataset. The repertoires were released in a freely available public database intended as a resource for research on the immune response to SARS-CoV-2. Nearly every sample came with metadata listing a de-identified subject ID, COVID-19 status, age in years and sex. The samples were drawn from the first 160 participants of the ongoing ImmuneRACE study and from 1,254 subjects provided by 6 global collaborators. The material from the prospective study consisted of cDNA or gDNA derived from T cells, B-cell-depleted T cells, or PBMCs.

There are 17 amino acids in the CDR3, from cysteine to phenylalanine inclusive. Of the read, only the CDR3 DNA is kept; its 51 bases are in frame from base 1. Germline trimming amounts to 4 bases on V and 8 bases on J, with 12 as the count of junction bases outside the gene matches. CDR1 and CDR2, looked up from the germline V gene, are SGDLS and YYNGEE. Comments on this clone: This receptor's antigen is unknown. Per-nucleotide qualities are absent, and no much larger clonotype sits a single base away.

The immunoSEQ Assay, a bias-controlled multiplex PCR, was used to amplify TCRbeta CDR3 regions from genomic DNA. On the authors' methods: The number of nucleated cells in each sample was estimated from the amplification of reference gene primers within the assay. Sequence reads were collapsed and filtered to measure the absolute abundance of every unique TCRbeta CDR3 rearrangement. For each sample, productive Simpson clonality was calculated by taking the square root of Simpson's diversity index across productive rearrangements. The table comes from immuneACCESS by way of TCRdb, which keeps in-frame sequences with V and J called. Part of the clones is missing from these tables; in studies checked, under half for an unresolved V gene and the rest for unknown reasons. V, J and clone size were drawn from that table, and D and trimming were deduced from the DNA. The sample table contains fewer than 350,000 clones; only one count was recorded for approximately 91% of them. The ten most abundant clones make up over 4% of the sample.

Enrolling through a virtual design, the prospective study's participants ranged in age from roughly 18 to 89 years and lived across some 23 United States geographic areas. Cohort assignment in the prospective study relied on participant-reported clinical history from a screening survey and a study questionnaire. Recovered participants in ImmuneRACE Cohort 3 were defined as having two consecutive negative NP/OP PCR tests, clearance from a healthcare professional, or resolution of symptoms. In the prospective study, whole blood, serum and a nasopharyngeal or oropharyngeal swab were collected from each participant by mobile phlebotomists. Additional blood draws and questionnaires over an approximately 2-month period could optionally be provided by prospective study participants. Blood samples from the prospective study were shipped frozen or at room temperature prior to DNA extraction. The study at large found these results: The quantity of clinical and demographic metadata differed by source and by participant and was supplied without curation.

This sequence was found in a man aged 60-69 years who had recovered from COVID-19. Recombination linked TRBV9 to TRBJ2-1, and TRBD2 aligns with 13 junction nucleotides. The source material was PBMCs or T cells enriched from blood (not recorded which). The DNA sequence follows: TGTGCCAGCAGCCCTACCCCGGGGACTAGCGGGATGTATGAGCAGTTCTTC. Its product reads: CASSPTPGTSGMYEQFF. With all but the CDR3 taken from the reference TRBV9 and TRBJ2-1 genes, the full variable domain is: DSGVTQTPKHLITATGQRVTLRCSPRSGDLSVYWYQQSLDQGLQFLIQYYNGEERAKGNILERFSAQQFPDLHSELNLSSLELGDSALYFCASSPTPGTSGMYEQFFGPGTRLTVL.